This T cell receptor beta chain was captured in a study of metastatic and nonmetastatic thyroid tumors (dated by TCRdb to the early 2020s). Context from the whole study: For patients with malignant and with benign thyroid disease, the researchers compared repertoires between peripheral blood samples and tumor or nodule tissue samples. Overall study results and their limits: TCR beta diversity was reported as significantly higher in malignant tumors than in benign nodules, in both blood and tumor samples.

Libraries came from PCR. Sequencing relied on an Illumina HiSeq 4000. The TCR beta-chain CDR3 region of each patient was profiled by high-throughput sequencing. The authors' analysis ran thus. The researchers built a classifier to tell apart papillary thyroid cancer patients with distant metastasis, based on CDR3 differences among clinicopathological groups. To measure repertoire diversity the researchers used the Shannon index, while the Morisita-Horn index served to gauge how similar the tumor and blood repertoires were. In-frame beta chains were kept once TCRdb had trimmed the public reads at Q25 with fastp and called clones with MiXCR. These V and J calls rely on TCRdb rather than the paper's analysis. Counted in this sample were tens of thousands of clones; 25% to 30% of them appeared once. Together, the top ten hold approximately 10% of the sample. No patient had received any treatment before thyroid surgery. Using T-cell receptor beta sequencing, the researchers looked back retrospectively at clinical samples from patients, gathered between the early 2010s and the late 2010s.

V and J are truncated by 2 bases and 6 bases respectively, leaving an intervening sequence of 5 bases. The CDR3 numbers 11 residues from cysteine through phenylalanine. Only CDR3 DNA remains: 33 bases, in frame from the first base. As encoded in the germline V gene, CDR1 is MNHEY while CDR2 is SVGEGT. The sample holds a few counts of this clone. Its binding antigen is unknown. One base away there is no much larger clone; base qualities are not given. The chain employs TRBV6-2 or TRBV6-3 and TRBJ2-7; the best D guess is TRBD1, with 5 bases matching. The TCR originated in a male donor with papillary thyroid cancer or a benign thyroid nodule (not recorded which). Some clones in this sample may be carry-over from other donors' samples. Sequencing used blood. The CDR3 has the sequence CASSYGAEQYF. The sequenced DNA: TGTGCCAGCAGTTACGGGGCCGAGCAGTACTTC.